Below, 29 T cell receptor beta chains from the same sample are listed, as sequenced in a study of CD8+ T cells in alopecia areata. It was cDNA, reverse transcribed from extracted RNA, that served as the sequencing template. The protocol was immunoSEQ multiplex PCR, while the TCRdb copy is restricted to in-frame clones and leaves out a portion. The data show some 11,000 clones, about 53% seen once. Lesional scalp punch biopsies and peripheral blood came from alopecia areata patients. The sequencing sample was made of skin. The source of these receptors is a human donor with alopecia areata.

This clone was observed a few times. This chain uses TRBV7-9 with TRBJ2-7; TRBD1 matches at 9 bases. Trimming at V came to 6 bases and at J to 5 bases, leaving 14 bases not matched to a gene. CDR3 length: 16 residues. Germline loops: CDR1 SEHNR, CDR2 FQNEAQ (reference sequence). The CDR3 is CASSYFRGQGSHEQYF. The DNA for the CDR3 is TGTGCCAGCAGTTATTTCCGGGGACAGGGCTCTCACGAGCAGTACTTC. Looking up the rest from reference TRBV7-9 and TRBJ2-7 gives the full variable domain: DTGVSQNPRHKITKRGQNVTFRCDPISEHNRLYWYRQTLGQGPEFLTYFQNEAQLEKSRLLSDRFSAERPKGSFSTLEIQRTEQGDSAMYLCASSYFRGQGSHEQYFGPGTRLTVT.

The chain has TRBV2 and TRBJ2-1; 12 nucleotides align to TRBD2. The germline gives CDR1 SNHLY, CDR2 FYNNEI. The trim removed 4 bases at V and 5 bases at J, leaving 15 bases unmatched. The CDR3 runs 19 residues. The CDR3, as DNA: TGTGCCAGCAGTGGAAACTCGACTAGCGGGAGTAGTTTCCACAATGAGCAGTTCTTC. The encoded protein is CASSGNSTSGSSFHNEQFF. The full variable domain, its missing parts supplied by reference TRBV2 and TRBJ2-1, is EPEVTQTPSHQVTQMGQEVILRCVPISNHLYFYWYRQILGQKVEFLVSFYNNEISEKSEIFDDQFSVERPDGSNFTLKIRSTKLEDSAMYFCASSGNSTSGSSFHNEQFFGPGTRLTVL.

Only a few counts were recorded for this clone. The chain uses TRBV6-1 and TRBJ2-7; 10 nucleotides match TRBD1. The CDR3 loop spans 14 amino acids. Germline-derived CDR1 and CDR2 are MNHNS and SASEGT. V gave up 5 bases and J gave up 4 bases; unmatched junction bases: 5. In nucleotides, the CDR3 is TGTGCCAGCAGTCTACGGACAGGGGGGTACGAGCAGTACTTC. Encoded protein: CASSLRTGGYEQYF.

This clone turned up a few times. The rearrangement joins TRBV7-3 to TRBJ1-1; D may be TRBD1 (6 bases). Germline V gene data show CDR1 as SGHTA and CDR2 as FQGTGA. CDR3 length: 15 amino acids. V was trimmed by 5 bases and J by 4 bases, leaving 17 bases between them. The CDR3, as DNA: TGTGCCAGCAGCCCCGAGGGGGGTAGCGGCACTGAAGCTTTCTTT. As protein: CASSPEGGSGTEAFF.

V and J are TRBV2 and TRBJ2-7; 7 bases agree with TRBD2. Germline CDR1 and CDR2: SNHLY and FYNNEI. J lost 2 bases, V lost 10 bases, and 5 bases had no gene match. This CDR3 is 12 amino acids long. CDR3 sequence: CATEGTTYEQYF. CDR3 DNA: TGTGCCACCGAAGGGACTACCTACGAGCAGTACTTC.

This chain uses TRBV7-9 with TRBJ1-3; perhaps TRBD1 as D (6 bases). The CDR3 is 19 amino acids. Germline V gives CDR1 SEHNR, CDR2 FQNEAQ (reference sequence). V dropped 1 base and J dropped 0 bases, with 19 bases sitting between them. The CDR3: CASSLGSLSGTSSGNTIYF. CDR3 bases: TGTGCCAGCAGCTTAGGGTCCCTTTCCGGGACAAGCTCTGGAAACACCATATATTTT.

The gene calls are TRBV4-1 and TRBJ2-7, with 8 bases lining up with TRBD2. The CDR3 consists of 15 residues. Germline values: CDR1 MGHRA, CDR2 YSYEKL. V lost 4 bases, J lost 0 bases, and 5 bases stayed unmatched. The CDR3 sequence is CASSPLTSVSYEQYF. As DNA, the CDR3 is TGCGCCAGCAGCCCACTGACTAGCGTCTCCTACGAGCAGTACTTC.

In this sample, this clone turned up once. The chain is built from TRBV5-6 and TRBJ2-1, with 7 bases lining up with TRBD1. V dropped 1 base and J dropped 2; count of bases not matched to a gene: 3. The CDR3 consists of 15 residues. Per the germline V gene, CDR1 is SGHDT and CDR2 is YYEEEE. The chain's CDR3 is CASSLRDRAYNEQFF. DNA for the CDR3: TGTGCCAGCAGCTTGAGAGACAGGGCCTACAATGAGCAGTTCTTC.

The J gene is TRBJ2-3, the V gene TRBV28; D gene uncertain. In germline, CDR1 is MDHEN, CDR2 SYDVKM. Trimming stripped 3 bases from V and 2 bases from J, with 15 bases between. CDR3 size: 16 residues. The CDR3: CASSFHSGLTTDTQYF. CDR3 DNA sequence: TGTGCCAGCAGTTTTCACTCGGGCCTTACCACAGATACGCAGTATTTT.

This clone was counted only a few times. The chain couples TRBV29-1 to TRBJ2-7; the D gene is possibly TRBD1 (6 bases). Germline loops: CDR1 SQVTM, CDR2 ANQGSEA. V lost 6 bases to trimming and J lost 9 bases, with 21 bases between them. This CDR3 comprises 13 residues. The CDR3 reads CSVVTGYPSGQYF. CDR3 coding DNA: TGCAGCGTCGTTACAGGGTACCCGAGCGGGCAGTACTTC.

This clone showed up just a few times. The rearrangement uses TRBV12-5 and TRBJ1-2; tentative D call: TRBD1 (6 bases). Trimming took 1 base from V and 3 from J, leaving 6 bases between them. CDR1 is LGHNT, CDR2 FRNRAP, per germline. The CDR3 spans 13 residues. For the CDR3, the DNA is TGTGCTAGTGGTTTGGGGACAGACTATGGCTACACCTTC. This translates into CASGLGTDYGYTF.

Only a few counts were recorded for this clone. The chain is built from TRBV21-1 and TRBJ1-6. TRBV21-1 is annotated as a pseudogene. The CDR3 has 20 amino acids. The CDR3 sequence is CASSKARGHHPSSYNSPLHF. CDR3 bases: TGTGCCAGCAGCAAAGCGCGGGGACACCACCCGAGCTCCTATAATTCACCCCTCCACTTT.

The rearrangement uses TRBV11-2 and TRBJ2-3; 13 nucleotides line up with TRBD2. Losses at the gene ends were 5 bases for V and 3 bases for J; bases not matched to a gene: 8. CDR1 SGHAT and CDR2 FQNNGV come from the germline V gene. This CDR3 has 17 amino acids. The chain's CDR3 is CASSILTSGRGTDTQYF. Written as DNA, the CDR3 is TGTGCCAGCAGCATCCTTACTAGCGGGAGGGGGACAGATACGCAGTATTTT.

Comment on this clone: The same CDR3 is also encoded by other DNA sequences in this sample. The rearrangement joins TRBV4-1 to TRBJ2-7; 11 bases are a match to TRBD2. V trimming: 4 bases; J trimming: 4 bases; junction bases outside the gene matches: 3. The germline CDR1 and CDR2 sequences are MGHRA and YSYEKL. This CDR3 has 14 residues. The CDR3 DNA reads TGCGCCAGCAGCCTTAGGACTAGCGGGTACGAGCAGTACTTC. It encodes CASSLRTSGYEQYF.

This clone was counted a few times. The chain carries TRBV6-5 and TRBJ2-7; tentative D call: TRBD2 (6 bases). Trimming shortened V by 6 bases and J by 12 bases, and 15 bases separated the two germline ends. The CDR3 is 11 residues long. Germline V gives CDR1 MNHEY, CDR2 SVGAGI. CDR3 sequence (DNA): TGTGCCAGCAGGCAAGCAGGAGGGACGTACTTC. Its translation is CASRQAGGTYF.

The chain links TRBV7-6 to TRBJ2-2; no clear D. CDR3 length: 16 amino acids. V lost 0 bases to trimming and J lost 1 base, with 9 bases between them. Germline V lookup: CDR1 SGHVS, CDR2 FNYEAQ. CDR3 residues: CASSLAFVRNTGELFF. The CDR3 bases are TGTGCCAGCAGCTTAGCGTTTGTAAGGAACACCGGGGAGCTGTTTTTT.

This clone showed up just once. This chain uses TRBV28 with TRBJ2-7; the D is unclear. The CDR3 is 14 residues long. V lost 1 base to trimming and J lost 2 bases, with 9 bases between them. Germline CDR1 is MDHEN and CDR2 is SYDVKM. CDR3 in amino acids: CASSLYIPPYEQYF. CDR3 nucleotide sequence: TGTGCCAGCAGTTTATACATCCCCCCCTACGAGCAGTACTTC. Full variable domain (missing parts from reference TRBV28 and TRBJ2-7): DVKVTQSSRYLVKRTGEKVFLECVQDMDHENMFWYRQDPGLGLRLIYFSYDVKMKEKGDIPEGYSVSREKKERFSLILESASTNQTSMYLCASSLYIPPYEQYFGPGTRLTVT.

The chain employs TRBV5-1 and TRBJ2-5; D not certain. This CDR3 is 15 amino acids long. With 2 bases removed from V and 4 bases from J, the gap between germline ends came to 15 bases. The germline V gene encodes CDR1 SGHRS and CDR2 YFSETQ. CDR3 in amino acids: CASSLNSENRETQYF. The CDR3 DNA sequence: TGCGCCAGCAGCTTAAACAGCGAGAATAGAGAGACCCAGTACTTC.

The rearrangement links TRBV15 to TRBJ2-3; 9 bases line up with TRBD1. Germline loops: CDR1 LNHNV, CDR2 YYDKDF (reference sequence). This CDR3 region has 13 residues. V gave up 10 bases and J gave up 9 bases; unmatched junction bases: 11. The CDR3 nucleotides are TGTGCCATTACGGGACAGGGATCTCGGACGCAGTATTTT. It yields the protein CAITGQGSRTQYF.

This clone was counted only a few times. This rearrangement joins TRBV6-5 to TRBJ2-7, with D perhaps matching TRBD2 (5 bases). The V gene lost 6 bases and the J gene lost 4 bases, with 10 bases spanning the gap. Germline V gene data show CDR1 as MNHEY and CDR2 as SVGAGI. This CDR3 spans 12 amino acids. The chain's CDR3 is CASSLEGYEQYF. DNA for the CDR3: TGTGCCAGCAGCCTCGAGGGATACGAGCAGTACTTC.

This rearrangement joins TRBV23-1 to TRBJ2-2; possibly TRBD1 for D (5 bases). TRBV23-1 is flagged as an ORF with uncertain function. V was clipped by 0 bases and J by 6 bases, with 11 bases between them. The CDR3 runs 15 residues. The CDR3 region is CASSQSIREAGELFF. The CDR3 DNA reads TGCGCCAGCAGTCAATCGATCAGGGAAGCCGGGGAGCTGTTTTTT.

The chain has TRBV27 and TRBJ2-1, with D possibly TRBD2 on 5 matching bases. The CDR3 covers 16 residues. The germline V gene has CDR1 MNHEY and CDR2 SMNVEV (reference sequence). V lost 0 bases to trimming and J lost 0 bases, with 9 bases between them. CDR3 in amino acids: CASSLSGLFSYNEQFF. The DNA for the CDR3 is TGTGCCAGCAGTTTATCCGGACTCTTCTCCTACAATGAGCAGTTCTTC.

The chain is built from TRBV30 and TRBJ2-7; 9 positions agree with TRBD1. Germline lookup yields CDR1 GTSNPN and CDR2 SVGIG (reference sequence). Unmatched junction bases numbered 8, after V lost 3 bases and J lost 2 bases. The CDR3 consists of 15 residues. CDR3 in DNA: TGTGCCTGGAGCCCGGGACAGGGTATACCCTACGAGCAGTACTTC. This codes for CAWSPGQGIPYEQYF.

This chain uses TRBV6-5 with TRBJ2-1; D is undetermined. Germline assignment: CDR1 MNHEY and CDR2 SVGAGI. The CDR3 has 15 amino acids. V gave up 2 bases and J gave up 5 bases, with 13 bases separating them. The DNA of the CDR3 is TGTGCCAGCAGTTACCAGGAACAGAACCACAATGAGCAGTTCTTC. This encodes CASSYQEQNHNEQFF.

By sample share, this clone is medium-sized (0.01 to 0.1%). V and J are TRBV7-9 and TRBJ2-7; D not certain. V was trimmed by 5 bases and J by 3 bases, leaving 8 bases between them. The CDR3 loop spans 12 amino acids. CDR1 is SEHNR and CDR2 is FQNEAQ in the germline V gene (reference sequence). The CDR3 spells CASSARGYEQYF. The DNA of the CDR3 is TGTGCCAGCAGCGCCCGAGGCTACGAGCAGTACTTC.

The chain combines TRBV4-1 with TRBJ2-1; no clear D gene. The V gene's germline CDR1 is MGHRA and CDR2 YSYEKL. The CDR3 covers 17 residues. The V and J ends lost 0 bases and 2 bases respectively, with 14 bases between them. CDR3 amino acids: CASSQDGGVVAYNEQFF. The CDR3 region has the DNA TGCGCCAGCAGCCAAGACGGCGGAGTTGTGGCCTACAATGAGCAGTTCTTC.

The V and J genes are TRBV11-1 and TRBJ2-1; D might be TRBD1 (6 bases). The CDR3 contains 13 residues. The germline V and J ends were trimmed by 1 base and 6 bases, with 7 bases remaining between them. In germline, CDR1 is SGHAT, CDR2 FQDESV (reference sequence). The CDR3 DNA is TGTGCCAGCAGCTTAGACAGGGTCAATGAGCAGTTCTTC. This codes for CASSLDRVNEQFF.

The chain couples TRBV6-6 to TRBJ1-5; TRBD1 aligns across 7 bases. The germline V gene has CDR1 MNHNY and CDR2 SVGAGI (reference sequence). The CDR3 sequence is 14 residues long. The ends lost 0 bases at V and 6 bases at J; junction bases unmatched: 2. CDR3 nucleotide sequence: TGTGCCAGCAGTTACTCACAGGGGCCTCAGCCCCAGCATTTT. Encoded protein: CASSYSQGPQPQHF.

This clone was seen only once. This rearrangement joins TRBV7-3 to TRBJ2-3, with 10 nucleotides matching TRBD2. The CDR3 is 15 amino acids. The trim removed 5 bases at V and 8 bases at J, leaving 10 bases unmatched. The V gene's germline CDR1 is SGHTA and CDR2 FQGTGA. The CDR3 loop reads CASSRQRGGEGTQYF. CDR3 coding DNA: TGTGCCAGCAGCCGCCAGCGGGGGGGCGAAGGTACGCAGTATTTT. Combining the CDR3 with reference TRBV7-3 and TRBJ2-3 gives the whole variable domain GAGVSQTPSNKVTEKGKYVELRCDPISGHTALYWYRQSLGQGPEFLIYFQGTGAADDSGLPNDRFFAVRPEGSVSTLKIQRTERGDSAVYLCASSRQRGGEGTQYFGPGTRLTVL.